These T cell receptor beta chains were read from a single sample in a study of T cell responses to AZD1222 COVID-19 vaccine. Only in-frame clones appear in the TCRdb table, and some are missing; sequencing was by immunoSEQ multiplex PCR. Found here are about 130,000 clones, roughly 88% of them singletons; the top ten hold approximately 8%. The material sequenced was peripheral blood, taken on day 0 of AZD1222 vaccination. The source is an adult in good health. CDR3s include the opening cysteine and the closing phenylalanine or tryptophan. D genes are given only for firm matches. Where a row states a size, it is once, few, many or the class of an expanded clone; other rows omit it.

d_call,clone_size,v_call,j_call,cdr3_aa,cdr3_nt
-,-,TRBV19,TRBJ2-7,CASSIIGGAYEQYF,TGTGCCAGTAGTATTATTGGCGGAGCCTACGAGCAGTACTTC
-,-,TRBV5-3,TRBJ1-4,CARSFRDRSTNEKLFF,TGTGCCAGAAGCTTCCGAGACAGGTCAACTAATGAAAAACTGTTTTTT
TRBD1,-,TRBV7-2,TRBJ1-4,CASSRGQGGGKYEKLFF,TGTGCCAGCAGTCGAGGACAGGGGGGAGGGAAGTATGAAAAACTGTTTTTT
-,few,TRBV6-5,TRBJ1-2,CASRGEGGYTF,TGTGCCAGCAGGGGGGAAGGAGGCTACACCTTC
TRBD1,-,TRBV19,TRBJ1-1,CASSSNRGSEAFF,TGTGCCAGTAGTAGTAACAGGGGGTCTGAAGCTTTCTTT
TRBD1,-,TRBV18,TRBJ2-2,CASSPPGTANTGELFF,TGTGCCAGCTCACCACCCGGGACAGCGAACACCGGGGAGCTGTTTTTT
-,once,TRBV7-9,TRBJ1-5,CASSLDSWQPQHF,TGTGCCAGCAGCTTGGACTCTTGGCAGCCCCAGCATTTT
-,-,TRBV30,TRBJ1-1,CAWSVLQGRSEAFF,TGTGCCTGGAGTGTACTACAGGGCCGTTCTGAAGCTTTCTTT
-,-,TRBV5-5,TRBJ2-1,CASSFTGRGYNEQFF,TGTGCCAGCAGCTTCACGGGACGGGGCTACAATGAGCAGTTCTTC
-,-,TRBV24-1,TRBJ1-2,CATSEDSPYGYTF,TGTGCCACCAGCGAGGACAGTCCCTATGGCTACACCTTC
-,-,TRBV28,TRBJ2-3,CASSLMGASTDTQYF,TGTGCCAGCAGTTTAATGGGGGCTAGCACAGATACGCAGTATTTT
TRBD1,-,TRBV7-9,TRBJ2-4,CASSLNGQGKNIQYF,TGTGCCAGCAGCTTAAATGGACAGGGGAAAAACATTCAGTACTTC
-,few,TRBV5-1,TRBJ1-2,CASSLRGRRGYGYTF,TGCGCCAGCAGCTTGCGGGGACGGCGGGGCTATGGCTACACCTTC
-,-,TRBV19,TRBJ1-5,CASSIDRGADQPQHF,TGTGCCAGTAGTATAGATAGGGGGGCCGATCAGCCCCAGCATTTT
TRBD1,-,TRBV5-6,TRBJ1-2,CASSVGQGHYGYTF,TGTGCCAGCAGCGTGGGACAGGGTCACTATGGCTACACCTTC
-,-,TRBV3-1/TRBV3-2,TRBJ2-3,CASSRGQKLDTQYF,TGTGCCAGCAGCCGAGGACAGAAGCTAGATACGCAGTATTTT